This T cell receptor beta chain was profiled in a study of CD8+CD57+ T cells in acquired aplastic anemia. Genomic DNA templated the TCR beta VDJ and CDR3 profiling. TCRdb redid the calling of the reads with MiXCR, one entry per CDR3 protein. The sample gives hundreds of thousands of distinct CDR3 sequences, 45% to 50% of which show up once; less than 9% is in the top ten. V was pared by 0 bases and J by 13 bases, with 13 bases between. CDR1 MNHNS and CDR2 SASEGT come from the germline V gene. CDR3 size: 13 residues. Previously, flow cytometry had revealed CD8+CD57+ cell expansion in the patients chosen for sequencing.

V gene TRBV6-1 combines with J gene TRBJ2-1; D is perhaps TRBD1 (5 bases). The sample taken for sequencing was sorted CD4+, CD8+, or CD8+CD57+ T cells (not recorded which) from PBMCs. The TCR originated in a human donor with aplastic anemia. The CDR3, as DNA: TGTGCCAGCAGTGAAGCCCAGGGATACATCCAGTTCTTC. This sequence encodes CASSEAQGYIQFF.